This TCR beta chain comes out of a study of blood T cell repertoires in COVID-19. V dropped 5 bases and J dropped 5 bases, with 9 bases sitting between them. Germline CDR1 SQVTM, CDR2 ANQGSEA. The CDR3 contains 12 residues. Here immunoSEQ multiplex PCR was the method, and the copy in TCRdb shows in-frame clones only, minus some. The sample consists of about 14,000 clones, 85% to 90% of them appearing once. Sequenced material: peripheral blood. The TCR was taken from a human donor in a cohort sampled during active COVID-19. This chain joins TRBV29-1 and TRBJ1-4; D is perhaps TRBD1 (5 bases). CDR3 in amino acids: CSVMSGNEKLFF. The CDR3 bases are TGCAGCGTTATGTCAGGGAATGAAAAACTGTTTTTT.